The rows below give T cell receptor beta chains drawn from one sample of a study of shared clonotypes between healthy human individuals. The method was immunoSEQ multiplex PCR; TCRdb's version includes in-frame clones alone and lacks a portion of them. The sample has approximately 1,000,000 clones; about 80% are singletons. Sample: memory CD4+ T cells from PBMCs. The receptors shown here come from a man younger than 30 in good health. Some clones in this sample may be carry-over from other donors' samples. The CDR3 runs from the conserved cysteine through the conserved F or W. A D gene is named only where the DNA matches it firmly. Expanded clones are given a class, and other clones once, few, many or no size at all.

CDR3nt | CDR3aa | len | j_gene | abundance | v_gene | d_gene
TGCAGCGTGGTCAGGGGAGAAGCTTTCTTT | CSVVRGEAFF | 10 | TRBJ1-1 | few | TRBV29-1 | .
TGTGCCAGACAGGGACAGACTTCCTACGAGCAGTACTTC | CARQGQTSYEQYF | 13 | TRBJ2-7 | . | TRBV19 | TRBD1
TGTGCCAGCGTAGGACTTAACTATGGCTACACCTTC | CASVGLNYGYTF | 12 | TRBJ1-2 | . | TRBV28 | .
TGTGCCACCAGCAGAGATGGGACAGGAGGGGGCGAAAAACTGTTTTTT | CATSRDGTGGGEKLFF | 16 | TRBJ1-4 | once | TRBV15 | TRBD1
TGTGCCAGTAGTATCCGACTAGCGGGAGACGCGAACACCGGGGAGCTGTTTTTT | CASSIRLAGDANTGELFF | 18 | TRBJ2-2 | many | TRBV19 | TRBD2
TGTGCCAGCAGCTTAACAGGGGATAGGAGCACTGAAGCTTTCTTT | CASSLTGDRSTEAFF | 15 | TRBJ1-1 | . | TRBV7-3 | .
TGTGCCAGCTCCCCTGGGACGGTCCCCTTCAATGAGCAGTTCTTC | CASSPGTVPFNEQFF | 15 | TRBJ2-1 | . | TRBV18 | .
TGTGCCAGCAGAAAAGGGGGCGACACCGGGGAGCTGTTTTTT | CASRKGGDTGELFF | 14 | TRBJ2-2 | . | TRBV6-4 | TRBD1
TGCGCCAGCAGCCAGCCCTTTCGCGGGAGAAGAAGCGAGCAGTACTTC | CASSQPFRGRRSEQYF | 16 | TRBJ2-7 | . | TRBV4-1 | TRBD2
TGTGCCATAAGACGGGACACTGAAGCTTTCTTT | CAIRRDTEAFF | 11 | TRBJ1-1 | . | TRBV10-3 | .
TGTGCCAGCAGCTTACTTACTTGGGGTGAGCAGTTCTTC | CASSLLTWGEQFF | 13 | TRBJ2-1 | once | TRBV5-6 | .
TGTGCCAGCAGCTTAAATATAGCGTACAATGAGCAGTTCTTC | CASSLNIAYNEQFF | 14 | TRBJ2-1 | . | TRBV5-4 | .
TGTGCCAGCAGCTCAGATATCTATCAGCCCCAGCATTTT | CASSSDIYQPQHF | 13 | TRBJ1-5 | once | TRBV11-2 | .
TGTGCCATCAGCCCGGACAGGGGGCAGCCCCAGCATTTT | CAISPDRGQPQHF | 13 | TRBJ1-5 | . | TRBV10-3 | TRBD1
TGTGCCAGCTCACCCCGACCGGGACTAGCGGGAGTCGGGGAGCTGTTTTTT | CASSPRPGLAGVGELFF | 17 | TRBJ2-2 | . | TRBV18 | TRBD2